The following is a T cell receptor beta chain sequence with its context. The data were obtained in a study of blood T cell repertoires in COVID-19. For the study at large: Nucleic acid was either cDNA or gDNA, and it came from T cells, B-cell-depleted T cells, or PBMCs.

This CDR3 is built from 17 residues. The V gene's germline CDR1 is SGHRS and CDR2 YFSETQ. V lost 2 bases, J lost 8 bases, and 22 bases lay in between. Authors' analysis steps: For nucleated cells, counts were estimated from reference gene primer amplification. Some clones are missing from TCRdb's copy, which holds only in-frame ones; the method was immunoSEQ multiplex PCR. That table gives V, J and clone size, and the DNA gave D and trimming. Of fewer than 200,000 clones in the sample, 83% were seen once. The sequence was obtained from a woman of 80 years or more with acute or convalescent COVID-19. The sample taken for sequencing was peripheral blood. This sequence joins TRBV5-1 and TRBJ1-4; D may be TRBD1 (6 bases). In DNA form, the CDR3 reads TGCGCCAGCAGCTTTACCGCTGTGGGGGTAGGACAGGAAAAACTGTTTTTT. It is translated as CASSFTAVGVGQEKLFF.